The clone carrying this T cell receptor beta chain was counted only a few times. Libraries were prepared by immunoSEQ multiplex PCR; TCRdb keeps only in-frame clonotypes and omits some of them. The sample carries about 230,000 clones, 65% to 90% recorded once. The data were taken from a study of blood T cell repertoires in COVID-19. For the study at large: PBMCs, B-cell-depleted T cells, or T cells provided the cDNA or gDNA that made up the material.

Patients from Seattle were sampled longitudinally, starting during active infection. This CDR3 has 14 amino acids. Germline V gives CDR1 SNHLY, CDR2 FYNNEI. V trimming: 5 bases; J trimming: 2 bases; junction bases outside the gene matches: 2. The sequence derives from a man in his forties or fifties with COVID-19, enrolled during active disease. The chain employs TRBV2 and TRBJ1-5; 8 bases align to TRBD1. The source material was peripheral blood. The CDR3 here is CASSKGQGNQPQHF. CDR3 DNA: TGTGCCAGCAGTAAGGGACAGGGCAATCAGCCCCAGCATTTT.